This T cell receptor beta chain appears in the sequencing data of a study of T cell repertoires in cytomegalovirus infection. Study-level information: From public TCR beta signatures came an indication of both CMV infection and matching HLA type. General study findings and limits: Summed public TCR beta family frequency identified CMV carriers bearing the relevant HLA. HLA-C-restricted CMV-specific TCR beta clonotypes prevailed in the ex vivo response.

TCRdb reprocessed the reads with MiXCR, giving one entry per CDR3 protein. The sample includes tens of thousands of distinct CDR3 sequences, 45% to 55% of them seen just once. With regard to this clonotype: Antigen specificity is unknown.

Here the sequenced sample was CD8+ T cells from cultured PBMCs, taken from culture after CMV antigen stimulation. The source of this sequence is a human donor in good health (CMV status not recorded). Some clones in this sample may be carry-over from other donors' samples.

Here the CDR3 reads CASSTGLAGGHFQNEQFF. CDR3 nucleotide sequence: TGTGCCAGTAGTACCGGACTAGCGGGAGGTCATTTTCAGAATGAGCAGTTCTTC. The chain carries TRBV19 and TRBJ2-1; 14 nucleotides line up with TRBD2. The CDR3 runs 18 residues. Germline V gene data show CDR1 as LNHDA and CDR2 as SQIVND (reference sequence). V lost 4 bases, J lost 7 bases, and 12 bases stayed unmatched.